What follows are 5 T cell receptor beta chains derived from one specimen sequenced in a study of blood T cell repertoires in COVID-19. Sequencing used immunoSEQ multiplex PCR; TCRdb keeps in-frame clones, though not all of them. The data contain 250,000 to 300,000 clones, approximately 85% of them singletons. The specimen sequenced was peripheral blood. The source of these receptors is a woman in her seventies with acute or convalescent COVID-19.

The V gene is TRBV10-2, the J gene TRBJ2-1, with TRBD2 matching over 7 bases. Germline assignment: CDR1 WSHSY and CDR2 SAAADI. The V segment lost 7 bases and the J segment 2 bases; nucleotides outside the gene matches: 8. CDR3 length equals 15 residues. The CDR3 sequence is CASTLRGEPYNEQFF. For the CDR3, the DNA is TGCGCCAGCACCCTCCGGGGGGAACCCTACAATGAGCAGTTCTTC.

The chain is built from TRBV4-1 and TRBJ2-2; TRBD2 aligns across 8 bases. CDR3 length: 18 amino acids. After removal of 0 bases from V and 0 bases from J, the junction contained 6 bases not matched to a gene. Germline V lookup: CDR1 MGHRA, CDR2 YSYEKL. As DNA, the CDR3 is TGCGCCAGCAGCCAAGACTCAGCGGGGGCCTCGAACACCGGGGAGCTGTTTTTT. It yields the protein CASSQDSAGASNTGELFF.

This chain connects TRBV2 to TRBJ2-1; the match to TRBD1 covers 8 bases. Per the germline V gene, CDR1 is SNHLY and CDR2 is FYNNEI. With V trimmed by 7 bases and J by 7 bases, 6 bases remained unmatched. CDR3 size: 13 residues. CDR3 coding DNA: TGTGCCAGCATCGAAAGGACAGGGAATGAGCAGTTCTTC. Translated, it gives CASIERTGNEQFF.

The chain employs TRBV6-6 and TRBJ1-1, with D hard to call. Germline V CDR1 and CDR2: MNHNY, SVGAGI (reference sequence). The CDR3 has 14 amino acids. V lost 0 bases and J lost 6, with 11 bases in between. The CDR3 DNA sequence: TGTGCCAGCAGTTACTCGGAGGGTCGGGCTGAAGCTTTCTTT. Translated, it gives CASSYSEGRAEAFF.

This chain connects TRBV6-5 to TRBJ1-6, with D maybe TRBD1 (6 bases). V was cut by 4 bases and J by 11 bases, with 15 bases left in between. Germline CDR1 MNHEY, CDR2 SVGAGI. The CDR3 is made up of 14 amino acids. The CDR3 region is CASSSGGGGTPLHF. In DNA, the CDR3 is TGTGCCAGCAGTTCCGGGGGGGGCGGGACACCCCTCCACTTT.